The sequence of this T cell receptor (beta chain) was determined in a study of vaccination effects on CD4 cells after COVID-19. Antigen-specific CD4+ T cells expanded by the ViraFEST assay with viral peptide pools were then sequenced. Subsequent to a culture period of 10 to 11 days, CD4+ T cells were isolated. This person caught SARS-CoV-2 sometime from March to December 2020, and PCR testing confirmed the infection. About this clone: Its antigen remains unidentified.

Libraries were prepared by immunoSEQ multiplex PCR; TCRdb keeps only in-frame clonotypes and omits some of them. This table has 20,000 to 30,000 clones, about three quarters appearing once. V dropped 2 bases and J dropped 3 bases, with 9 bases sitting between them. Looked up from germline, CDR1 is SGDLS and CDR2 is YYNGEE. CDR3 length: 14 amino acids. This sequence joins TRBV9 and TRBJ2-1, with no clear D. This specimen was CD4+ T cells from PBMCs cultured with SARS-CoV-2 spike peptides, taken before COVID-19 vaccination. The TCR originated in a human donor who had a prior SARS-CoV-2 infection. The DNA for the CDR3 is TGTGCCAGCAGCGTTTCAATCGGCTACAATGAGCAGTTCTTC. The encoded protein is CASSVSIGYNEQFF.